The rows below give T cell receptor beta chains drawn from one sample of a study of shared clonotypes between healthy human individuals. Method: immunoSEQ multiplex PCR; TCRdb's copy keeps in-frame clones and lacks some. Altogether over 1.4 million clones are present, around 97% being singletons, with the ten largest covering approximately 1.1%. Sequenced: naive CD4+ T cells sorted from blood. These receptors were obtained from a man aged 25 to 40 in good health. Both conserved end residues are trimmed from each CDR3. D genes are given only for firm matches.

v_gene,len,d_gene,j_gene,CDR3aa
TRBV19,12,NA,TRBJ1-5,ASSIYRFNQPQH
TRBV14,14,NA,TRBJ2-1,ASSQDAGAPGNEQF
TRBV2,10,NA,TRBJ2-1,ASRSVLGEQF
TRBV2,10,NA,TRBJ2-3,ATAGYTDTQY
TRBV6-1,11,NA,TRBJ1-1,ASSERGGTEAF
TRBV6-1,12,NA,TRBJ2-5,ASSEAWQGETQY
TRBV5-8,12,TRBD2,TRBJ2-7,ASRRREARGEQY
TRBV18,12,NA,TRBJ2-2,ASSPNTATGELF
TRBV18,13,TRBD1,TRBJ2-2,ASSPLTGESGELF
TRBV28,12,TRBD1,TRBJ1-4,ASRPGQSNEKLF
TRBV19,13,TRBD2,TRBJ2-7,ASSAGLAGVGEQY
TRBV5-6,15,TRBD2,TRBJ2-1,ASSLRAGASLGNEQF
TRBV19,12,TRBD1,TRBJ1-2,ASSTGDRTYGYT
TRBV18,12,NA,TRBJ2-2,ASSLGQNTGELF
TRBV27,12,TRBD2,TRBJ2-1,ASSPGLGHNEQF
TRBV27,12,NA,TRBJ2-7,ASSSTVPVAEQY
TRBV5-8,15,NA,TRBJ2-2,ASSALHPDILTGELF
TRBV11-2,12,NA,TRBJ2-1,ASSLDRANNEQF
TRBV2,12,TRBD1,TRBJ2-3,ASSGGQGTDTQY
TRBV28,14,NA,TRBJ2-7,ASSLPAGARAYEQY
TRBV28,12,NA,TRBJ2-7,ASSLPGGSYEQY
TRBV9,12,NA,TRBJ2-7,ASSVLPQSYEQY
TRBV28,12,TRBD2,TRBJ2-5,ASSLIAGGGTQY
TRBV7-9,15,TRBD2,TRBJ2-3,ASSLAGGRFNTDTQY
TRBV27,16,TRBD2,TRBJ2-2,ASSLLAGVAGVTGELF
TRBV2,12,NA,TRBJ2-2,ASKASEEPGELF
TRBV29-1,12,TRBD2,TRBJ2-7,SVGGGLASYEQY
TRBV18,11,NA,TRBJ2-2,ASSQNPGRELF
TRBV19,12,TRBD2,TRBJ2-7,ASSSTGTNDEQY
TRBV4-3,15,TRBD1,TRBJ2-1,ASSQGAGDRGMGEQF
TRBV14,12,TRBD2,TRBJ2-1,ASSQDWLAGSRF
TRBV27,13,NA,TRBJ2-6,ASSLWSSGANVLT
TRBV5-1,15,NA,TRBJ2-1,ASSLVGRGNSYNEQF
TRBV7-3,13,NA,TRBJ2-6,ASSLSLGGANVLT
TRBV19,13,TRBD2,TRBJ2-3,ASSVTSSSTDTQY
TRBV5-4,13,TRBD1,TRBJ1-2,ASSLVDRGQTGYT
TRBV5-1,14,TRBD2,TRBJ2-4,ASSPGLAGGPDIQY
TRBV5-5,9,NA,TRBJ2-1,ASSLVLAQF
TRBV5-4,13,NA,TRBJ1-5,ASSLGQGPYQPQH
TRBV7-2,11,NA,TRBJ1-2,ASSLELLYGYT
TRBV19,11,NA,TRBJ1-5,ASSAEGNQPQH
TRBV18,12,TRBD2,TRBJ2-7,ASSPTGRSEEQY
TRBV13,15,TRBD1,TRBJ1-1,ASRNRGTGAKNTEAF
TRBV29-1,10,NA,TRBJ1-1,SVERGLTEAF
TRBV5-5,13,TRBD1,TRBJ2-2,ASSLGQGLTGELF
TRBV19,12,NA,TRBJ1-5,ASTGLGVGQPQH
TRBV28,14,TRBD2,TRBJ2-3,ASSLSSGRGADTQY
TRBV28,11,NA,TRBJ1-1,ASSLLGRGEAF
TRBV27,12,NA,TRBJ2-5,ASSRTTPQETQY
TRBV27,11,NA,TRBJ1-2,ASRGDSAEGYT
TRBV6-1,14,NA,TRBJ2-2,ASSEGGSAITGELF
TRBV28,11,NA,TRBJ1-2,ASMMVRGGGYT
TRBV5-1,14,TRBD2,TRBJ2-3,ASSLASGGSGDTQY